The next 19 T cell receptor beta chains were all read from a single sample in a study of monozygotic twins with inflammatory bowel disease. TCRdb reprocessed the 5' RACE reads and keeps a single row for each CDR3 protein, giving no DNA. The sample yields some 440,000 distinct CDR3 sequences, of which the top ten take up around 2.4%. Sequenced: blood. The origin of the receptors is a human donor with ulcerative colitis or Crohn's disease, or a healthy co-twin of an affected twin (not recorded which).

The CDR3 sequence is CSAKGLPNTDTQYF. The chain recombines TRBV20-1 with TRBJ2-3; the D gene TCRdb calls, TRBD2, cannot be checked with no DNA. Germline V lookup: CDR1 DFQATT, CDR2 SNEGSKA (reference sequence). This CDR3 contains 14 residues.

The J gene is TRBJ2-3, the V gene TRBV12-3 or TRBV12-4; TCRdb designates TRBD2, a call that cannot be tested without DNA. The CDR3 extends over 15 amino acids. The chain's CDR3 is CASSWTSGRSDTQYF.

CDR3 protein: CASSLNHQSAEAFF. The V and J genes are TRBV7-3 and TRBJ1-1. The CDR3 totals 14 residues. Germline loops: CDR1 SGHTA, CDR2 FQGTGA.

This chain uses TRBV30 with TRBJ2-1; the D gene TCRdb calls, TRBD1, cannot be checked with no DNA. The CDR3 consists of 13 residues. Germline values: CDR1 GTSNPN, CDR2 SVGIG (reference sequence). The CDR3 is CAGDRDTYNEQFF.

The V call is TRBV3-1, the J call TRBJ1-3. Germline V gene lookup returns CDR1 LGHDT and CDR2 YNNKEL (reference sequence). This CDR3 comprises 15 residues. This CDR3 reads CASSQADGYGNTIYF.

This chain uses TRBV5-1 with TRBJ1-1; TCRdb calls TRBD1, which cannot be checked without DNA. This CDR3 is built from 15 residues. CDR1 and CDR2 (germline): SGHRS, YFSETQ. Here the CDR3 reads CASSLVGQVNTEAFF.

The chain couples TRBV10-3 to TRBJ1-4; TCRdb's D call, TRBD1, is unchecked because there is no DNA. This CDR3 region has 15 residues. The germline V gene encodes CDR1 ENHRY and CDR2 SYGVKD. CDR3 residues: CAIRPGQQINEKLFF.

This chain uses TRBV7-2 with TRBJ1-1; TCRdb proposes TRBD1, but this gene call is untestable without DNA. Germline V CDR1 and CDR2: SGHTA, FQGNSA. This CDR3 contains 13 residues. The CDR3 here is CASSALRGAEAFF. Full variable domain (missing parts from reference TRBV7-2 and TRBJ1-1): GAGVSQSPSNKVTEKGKDVELRCDPISGHTALYWYRQSLGQGLEFLIYFQGNSAPDKSGLPSDRFSAERTGGSVSTLTIQRTQQEDSAVYLCASSALRGAEAFFGQGTRLTVV.

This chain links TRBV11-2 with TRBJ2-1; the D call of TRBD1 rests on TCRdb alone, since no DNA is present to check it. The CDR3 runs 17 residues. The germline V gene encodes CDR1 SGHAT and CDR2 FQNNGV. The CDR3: CASSVPGTRSSYNEQFF. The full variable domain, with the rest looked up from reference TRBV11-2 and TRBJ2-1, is EAGVAQSPRYKIIEKRQSVAFWCNPISGHATLYWYQQILGQGPKLLIQFQNNGVVDDSQLPKDRFSAERLKGVDSTLKIQPAKLEDSAVYLCASSVPGTRSSYNEQFFGPGTRLTVL.

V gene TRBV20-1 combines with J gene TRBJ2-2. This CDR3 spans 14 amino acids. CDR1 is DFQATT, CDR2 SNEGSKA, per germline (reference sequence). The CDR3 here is CSAFSPYSPGELFF.

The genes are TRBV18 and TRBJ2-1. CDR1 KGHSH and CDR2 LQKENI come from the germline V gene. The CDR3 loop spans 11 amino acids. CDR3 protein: CASSPTGEQFF.

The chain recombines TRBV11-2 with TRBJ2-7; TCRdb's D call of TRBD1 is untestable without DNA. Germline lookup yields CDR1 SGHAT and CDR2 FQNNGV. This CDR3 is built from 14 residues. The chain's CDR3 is CASSLYGGPYEQYF.

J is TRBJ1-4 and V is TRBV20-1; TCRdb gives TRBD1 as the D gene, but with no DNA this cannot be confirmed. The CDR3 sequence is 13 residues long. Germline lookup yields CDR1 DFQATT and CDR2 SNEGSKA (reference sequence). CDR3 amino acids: CSASGAATEKLFF.

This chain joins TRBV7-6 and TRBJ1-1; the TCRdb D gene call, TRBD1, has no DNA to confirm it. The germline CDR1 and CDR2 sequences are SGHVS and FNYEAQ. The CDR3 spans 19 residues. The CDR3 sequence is CASSSGASGQGAGDTEAFF.

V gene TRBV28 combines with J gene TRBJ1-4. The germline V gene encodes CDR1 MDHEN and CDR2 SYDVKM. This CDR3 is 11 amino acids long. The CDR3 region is CASSFWGKLFF.

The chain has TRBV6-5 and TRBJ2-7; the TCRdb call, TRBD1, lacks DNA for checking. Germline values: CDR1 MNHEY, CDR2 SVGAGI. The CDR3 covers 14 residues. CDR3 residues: CASSYGRGLYEQYF.

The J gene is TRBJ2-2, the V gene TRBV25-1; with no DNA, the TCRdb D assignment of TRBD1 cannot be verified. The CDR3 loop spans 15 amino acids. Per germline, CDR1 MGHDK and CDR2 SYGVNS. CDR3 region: CASSGGTGRTGELFF.

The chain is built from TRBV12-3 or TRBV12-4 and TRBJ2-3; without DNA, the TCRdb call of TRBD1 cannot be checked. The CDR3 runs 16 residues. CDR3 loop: CASSHRAGASTDTQYF.

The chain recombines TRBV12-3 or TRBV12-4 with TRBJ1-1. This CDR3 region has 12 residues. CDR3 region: CASSFVGLEAFF.